The rows below give T cell receptor beta chains drawn from one sample of a study of T cell responses to AZD1222 COVID-19 vaccine. Here immunoSEQ multiplex PCR was the method, and the copy in TCRdb shows in-frame clones only, minus some. The sample lists 95,000 to 100,000 clones; 90% were seen once. The source material was peripheral blood, sampled on day 0 of AZD1222 vaccination. The source of these receptors is an adult in good health. Both conserved end residues are part of each CDR3. A D gene is named only where the DNA matches it firmly. Size tells how often a clone was seen (once, few, many) or the class of an expanded clone, and some rows leave it out.

D: -; J: TRBJ1-1; V: TRBV19; length: 15; size: -; CDR3: CASSTPGGVNTEAFF; DNA: TGTGCCAGTAGTACCCCCGGCGGGGTGAACACTGAAGCTTTCTTT
D: TRBD1; J: TRBJ1-4; V: TRBV4-1; length: 15; size: -; CDR3: CASSAPGTANEKLFF; DNA: TGCGCCAGCAGCGCCCCCGGGACAGCTAATGAAAAACTGTTTTTT
D: TRBD2; J: TRBJ2-2; V: TRBV19; length: 18; size: -; CDR3: CASSDGLAGGLNTGELFF; DNA: TGTGCCAGTAGTGACGGTCTGGCGGGGGGCCTGAACACCGGGGAGCTGTTTTTT
D: -; J: TRBJ2-7; V: TRBV19; length: 14; size: -; CDR3: CASSIGPSFYEQYF; DNA: TGTGCCAGTAGTATAGGCCCGTCCTTTTACGAGCAGTACTTC
D: -; J: TRBJ1-5; V: TRBV19; length: 16; size: -; CDR3: CASSSGRGVGNQPQHF; DNA: TGTGCCAGTAGTTCGGGGCGGGGGGTTGGAAATCAGCCCCAGCATTTT
D: -; J: TRBJ2-3; V: TRBV7-9; length: 16; size: -; CDR3: CASSLPSGQGPDTQYF; DNA: TGTGCCAGCAGCTTACCCAGCGGGCAGGGACCAGATACGCAGTATTTT
D: TRBD1; J: TRBJ1-2; V: TRBV28; length: 13; size: -; CDR3: CASSSHRGTGYTF; DNA: TGTGCCAGCAGTTCCCACAGGGGAACTGGCTACACCTTC
D: TRBD1; J: TRBJ1-5; V: TRBV7-8; length: 14; size: few; CDR3: CASSPGQGNQPQHF; DNA: TGTGCCAGCAGCCCGGGACAGGGTAATCAGCCCCAGCATTTT
D: -; J: TRBJ2-7; V: TRBV6-5; length: 13; size: -; CDR3: CATTRRATYEQYF; DNA: TGTGCCACGACGAGACGCGCCACCTACGAGCAGTACTTC
D: -; J: TRBJ1-2; V: TRBV9; length: 13; size: -; CDR3: CASSVVTGRGYTF; DNA: TGTGCCAGCAGCGTAGTTACAGGAAGAGGCTACACCTTC
D: -; J: TRBJ1-2; V: TRBV25-1; length: 14; size: -; CDR3: CASSGGGRWVGYTF; DNA: TGTGCCAGCAGTGGAGGTGGTAGGTGGGTTGGCTACACCTTC
D: -; J: TRBJ2-7; V: TRBV5-1; length: 14; size: -; CDR3: CASSLAGTPSEQYF; DNA: TGCGCCAGCAGCTTGGCGGGGACACCTTCCGAGCAGTACTTC
D: -; J: TRBJ2-7; V: TRBV11-2; length: 15; size: -; CDR3: CASSRSIDSAYEQYF; DNA: TGTGCCAGCAGCCGATCTATAGACAGCGCCTACGAGCAGTACTTC
D: -; J: TRBJ1-3; V: TRBV23-1; length: 15; size: -; CDR3: CASSLTRGSGNTIYF; DNA: TGCGCCAGCAGTCTTACGAGGGGGTCTGGAAACACCATATATTTT
D: -; J: TRBJ2-3; V: TRBV24-1; length: 16; size: -; CDR3: CATSPGGVRVTDTQYF; DNA: TGTGCCACCAGCCCGGGTGGGGTTAGGGTGACAGATACGCAGTATTTT
D: -; J: TRBJ2-7; V: TRBV7-2; length: 15; size: -; CDR3: CASSYGTGGTYEQYF; DNA: TGTGCCAGCAGCTATGGGACGGGTGGAACCTACGAGCAGTACTTC
D: -; J: TRBJ1-3; V: TRBV5-1; length: 15; size: -; CDR3: CASSLGLSSGNTIYF; DNA: TGCGCCAGCAGCTTAGGACTTAGCTCTGGAAACACCATATATTTT
D: TRBD1; J: TRBJ2-3; V: TRBV27; length: 14; size: -; CDR3: CASRGQGSTDTQYF; DNA: TGTGCCAGCAGGGGACAGGGTAGCACAGATACGCAGTATTTT
D: TRBD2; J: TRBJ2-5; V: TRBV12-5; length: 16; size: -; CDR3: CASGLGLAGTKETQYF; DNA: TGTGCTAGTGGTTTGGGACTAGCGGGGACCAAAGAGACCCAGTACTTC
D: -; J: TRBJ2-7; V: TRBV5-8; length: 13; size: -; CDR3: CASSSGTFDEQYF; DNA: TGTGCCAGCAGCTCTGGGACCTTCGACGAGCAGTACTTC
D: -; J: TRBJ1-5; V: TRBV19; length: 14; size: -; CDR3: CASSLREVNQPQHF; DNA: TGTGCCAGTAGCCTAAGGGAGGTCAATCAGCCCCAGCATTTT
D: -; J: TRBJ2-5; V: TRBV27; length: 13; size: few; CDR3: CASSLSLGETQYF; DNA: TGTGCCAGCAGTTTATCGCTCGGAGAGACCCAGTACTTC